This paragraph covers one T cell receptor (beta chain) sequence. The length of the CDR3 is 15 residues. This entry comes from a study of blood T cell repertoires in COVID-19. Overall study: PBMCs, B-cell-depleted T cells, or T cells were the source of the cDNA or gDNA that made up the material.

The method was immunoSEQ multiplex PCR; TCRdb's version includes in-frame clones alone and lacks a portion of them. The table shows fewer than 250,000 clones, with about 80% occurring only once. The TCR originated in a woman aged 55-70 years with COVID-19, enrolled during active disease. The sample was peripheral blood. The chain combines TRBV21-1 with TRBJ1-5; the table calls TRBD1, which could not be checked here. TRBV21-1 is listed as a pseudogene. CDR3 region: CASRWDRLGSQPQHF. The CDR3 nucleotides are TGTGCCAGCAGATGGGACAGGTTGGGAAGTCAGCCCCAGCATTTT.